Presented here are 11 T cell receptor beta chains from one specimen sequenced in a study of shared clonotypes between healthy human individuals. TCRdb's copy holds only in-frame clones and misses some; the assay was immunoSEQ multiplex PCR. The table shows approximately 2,200,000 clones, with about 92% occurring only once. The naive CD8 population came from CD45RO-negative cells selected for CCR7, without terminally differentiated effector memory CD45RA+ cells. The source material was naive CD8+ T cells from PBMCs. The source is a man aged 18 to 29 in good health. Some clones in this sample may be carry-over from other donors' samples.

Remarks on this clone: This same CDR3 is encoded by further DNA sequences in the sample. The rearrangement joins TRBV7-9 to TRBJ2-1; D ambiguous. The CDR3 has 11 residues. Deletions cut 5 bases from V and 5 bases from J, with 4 bases between. The germline CDR1 and CDR2 sequences are SEHNR and FQNEAQ (reference sequence). CDR3 coding DNA: TGTGCCAGCAGCACAAACAATGAGCAGTTCTTC. Its protein is CASSTNNEQFF.

J is TRBJ2-3 and V is TRBV5-1, with D maybe TRBD1 (7 bases). Per germline, CDR1 SGHRS and CDR2 YFSETQ. CDR3 length equals 16 residues. The V end was cut by 0 bases, the J end by 1 base, with 12 bases between. CDR3: CASSLALRGGTDTQYF. The CDR3 DNA reads as TGCGCCAGCAGCTTGGCCCTCAGGGGGGGCACAGATACGCAGTATTTT.

This sequence joins TRBV21-1 and TRBJ2-3; TRBD2 is the table's D call and was not checked against the DNA. TRBV21-1 is flagged as a pseudogene. The CDR3 spans 12 residues. For the CDR3, the DNA is TGTGCCAGCAGCTGTCGGGGGGGCACGCAGTATTTT. Protein sequence: CASSCRGGTQYF.

The J gene is TRBJ2-7, the V gene TRBV5-1, with TRBD2 matching over 13 bases. The CDR3 consists of 15 residues. Germline CDR1 is SGHRS and CDR2 is YFSETQ. The J segment lost 2 bases and the V segment lost 5 bases, leaving 4 bases of the junction unmatched. CDR3 protein: CASRQGLAGTYEQYF. Written as DNA, the CDR3 is TGCGCCAGCAGACAGGGACTAGCGGGAACCTACGAGCAGTACTTC.

This chain joins TRBV29-1 and TRBJ2-4; D tentatively reads TRBD1 or TRBD2 (5 bases each). The CDR3 is made up of 16 amino acids. Deletions cut 5 bases from V and 7 bases from J, with 24 bases between. Germline CDR1 SQVTM, CDR2 ANQGSEA. The CDR3 here is CSVQYGDPGLWNIQYF. CDR3 bases: TGCAGCGTTCAATACGGGGACCCCGGGCTGTGGAACATTCAGTACTTC.

The chain has TRBV25-1 and TRBJ2-7; D is possibly TRBD1 or TRBD2 (5 bases each). Germline CDR1 is MGHDK and CDR2 is SYGVNS. Between the trimmed V and J ends, which lost 5 bases and 0 bases, there was a span of 17 bases. The CDR3 is made up of 16 amino acids. CDR3 sequence reads: CASSPVEGWSSYEQYF. CDR3 nucleotides: TGTGCCAGCAGTCCCGTAGAGGGGTGGAGCTCCTACGAGCAGTACTTC.

A note on this clone: At one of its ends the junction is not consistent with the germline gene, which may arise from a read error. The J gene is TRBJ2-2, the V gene TRBV11-2; D not certain. Per germline, CDR1 SGHAT and CDR2 FQNNGV. The CDR3 consists of 14 residues. This chain's CDR3 is CASSEGRSRGELFF. DNA of the CDR3: TGCGCCAGCAGCGAAGGGCGCAGTCGCGGGGAGCTGTTTTTT.

This chain links TRBV10-1 with TRBJ2-2, with 9 bases lining up with TRBD2. The V gene end was trimmed by 3 bases and the J gene end by 1 base; junction bases not matched to a gene: 6. The CDR3 consists of 17 residues. CDR1 WNHNN and CDR2 SYGVQD come from the germline V gene (reference sequence). The CDR3 DNA sequence: TGCGCCAGCAGTGACCGGAGACTAGCGGTGAACACCGGGGAGCTGTTTTTT. Protein product: CASSDRRLAVNTGELFF.

The chain recombines TRBV19 with TRBJ1-3, with D unresolved. V was pared by 4 bases and J by 0 bases, with 10 bases between. The germline V gene encodes CDR1 LNHDA and CDR2 SQIVND (reference sequence). CDR3 size: 15 residues. The CDR3 protein is CASSRSMSSGNTIYF. In DNA form, the CDR3 reads TGTGCCAGTAGTAGGAGCATGAGCTCTGGAAACACCATATATTTT.

This chain joins TRBV2 and TRBJ1-1, with TRBD1 as a possible D gene (6 bases). The V gene's germline CDR1 is SNHLY and CDR2 FYNNEI. V was cut by 7 bases and J by 1 base, with 19 bases left in between. CDR3 length: 16 amino acids. The chain's CDR3 is CASTPRTVTGNTEAFF. CDR3 DNA: TGTGCCAGCACCCCGCGGACAGTAACGGGGAACACTGAAGCTTTCTTT.

V gene TRBV28 combines with J gene TRBJ1-5; 8 nucleotides align to TRBD1. Germline V gives CDR1 MDHEN, CDR2 SYDVKM. The CDR3 totals 16 residues. V was clipped by 5 bases and J by 1 base; unmatched bases: 7. The CDR3 sequence: CASSGHRGASNQPQHF. The CDR3 DNA reads as TGTGCCAGCAGTGGCCACAGGGGGGCAAGCAATCAGCCCCAGCATTTT.